Below are 30 T cell receptor beta chains sequenced from a single sample in a study of T-cell reconstitution after alpha-beta-depleted transplantation in children. Using unique molecular identifiers, the investigators prepared the TCRbeta library. Each CDR3 protein is one row after TCRdb ran MiXCR on the PCR reads. The data hold about 240,000 distinct CDR3 sequences, with roughly a quarter observed a single time. Sequencing was performed on PBMCs, taken before TCRalphabeta/CD19-depleted stem cell transplant. The source of these receptors is a girl aged 2-10 years with Fanconi anemia, due to receive a stem cell transplant.

This chain joins TRBV12-3 or TRBV12-4 and TRBJ2-7, with D tentatively TRBD2 (5 bases). This CDR3 region has 15 residues. With 3 bases removed from V and 3 bases from J, the gap between germline ends came to 15 bases. The CDR3 reads CASSFWTGVYYEQYF. The CDR3 bases are TGTGCCAGCAGTTTTTGGACCGGGGTCTACTACGAGCAGTACTTC.

The chain recombines TRBV20-1 with TRBJ2-3, with D perhaps matching TRBD1 (6 bases). The CDR3 length is 12 residues. Trimming shortened V by 6 bases and J by 2 bases, and 9 bases separated the two germline ends. The germline V gene has CDR1 DFQATT and CDR2 SNEGSKA (reference sequence). This chain's CDR3 is CSAWTVTDTQYF. CDR3 nucleotide sequence: TGCAGTGCCTGGACAGTCACAGATACGCAGTATTTT.

This clonotype was observed many times. V usage is TRBV29-1 and J usage is TRBJ2-5; 8 bases agree with TRBD2. J lost 4 bases, V lost 7 bases, and 14 bases had no gene match. CDR3 length equals 15 residues. CDR1 is SQVTM and CDR2 is ANQGSEA in the germline V gene. CDR3 residues: CSATRGAGVGETQYF. CDR3 nucleotides: TGCAGCGCCACACGGGGAGCGGGAGTAGGAGAGACCCAGTACTTC.

This chain links TRBV20-1 with TRBJ2-3; maybe TRBD2 (5 bases). Germline assignment: CDR1 DFQATT and CDR2 SNEGSKA (reference sequence). CDR3 size: 14 residues. Deletions cut 1 base from V and 10 bases from J, with 18 bases between. DNA of the CDR3: TGCAGTGCTAGAGTCCTAGCTCGCGGCTATGCGCAGTATTTT. Protein: CSARVLARGYAQYF.

The genes are TRBV19 and TRBJ2-3, with 9 bases aligning to TRBD2. Trimming at V came to 2 bases and at J to 0 bases, leaving 3 bases not matched to a gene. Germline V gives CDR1 LNHDA, CDR2 SQIVND (reference sequence). The CDR3 is 16 residues long. The CDR3 bases are TGTGCCAGTAGTATATTTAGCGGGAGTAGCACAGATACGCAGTATTTT. It translates to CASSIFSGSSTDTQYF.

In its sample, this clonotype was seen many times. The chain uses TRBV12-3 or TRBV12-4 and TRBJ2-1; tentatively, D is TRBD2 (6 bases). Between the trimmed V and J ends, which lost 1 base and 6 bases, there was a span of 13 bases. CDR3 length: 15 amino acids. The CDR3 spells CASSLEPSVSNEQFF. For the CDR3, the DNA is TGTGCCAGCAGTTTAGAACCTAGCGTCAGCAATGAGCAGTTCTTC.

The gene calls are TRBV28 and TRBJ2-4; D assignment may be TRBD1 or TRBD2 (5 bases each). The germline V gene encodes CDR1 MDHEN and CDR2 SYDVKM. Trimming pared 7 bases from V and 2 bases from J, leaving 21 bases between. The CDR3 length is 17 residues. This CDR3 is CASIPSGRVGTKNIQYF. The CDR3 DNA reads as TGTGCCAGCATCCCCAGCGGCAGGGTAGGAACCAAAAACATTCAGTACTTC.

This clonotype was recorded many times. The chain has TRBV29-1 and TRBJ2-2; the D call may be TRBD1 or TRBD2 (6 bases each). Germline V gene sequence: CDR1 SQVTM, CDR2 ANQGSEA. The CDR3 totals 14 residues. Trimming cost V 4 bases and J 1 base, with 10 bases left between them. The CDR3 loop is CSVGGTLNTGELFF. The CDR3 DNA follows: TGCAGCGTTGGCGGGACACTGAACACCGGGGAGCTGTTTTTT.

CDR3 in DNA: TGCAGGGCCGACAGAAGCCAAGAGACCCAGTACTTC. It encodes CRADRSQETQYF. The chain couples TRBV20-1 to TRBJ2-5, with D possibly matching TRBD1 (5 bases). The germline V gene encodes CDR1 DFQATT and CDR2 SNEGSKA (reference sequence). The CDR3 has 12 amino acids.

This clonotype was counted at least ten times. Here the CDR3 reads CASSPSWRTGHGNTIYF. CDR3 DNA sequence: TGTGCCAGCAGTCCGTCTTGGAGGACAGGACATGGAAACACCATATATTTT. The chain recombines TRBV12-3 or TRBV12-4 with TRBJ1-3; 7 bases fit TRBD1. This CDR3 region has 17 residues. V shed 5 bases and J 3 bases; nucleotides not matched to a gene: 13.

The chain employs TRBV6-2 or TRBV6-3 and TRBJ1-1; 7 positions match TRBD1. Germline V gene data show CDR1 as MNHEY and CDR2 as SVGEGT. V dropped 5 bases and J dropped 0; count of bases not matched to a gene: 9. The CDR3 has 16 residues. The CDR3 here is CASSTHRGAMNTEAFF. The DNA of the CDR3 is TGTGCCAGCAGTACTCACAGGGGTGCCATGAACACTGAAGCTTTCTTT.

This clonotype was counted ten times or more. This chain links TRBV7-9 with TRBJ2-3; 7 bases align to TRBD1. Germline CDR1 reads SEHNR; CDR2 reads FQNEAQ (reference sequence). The CDR3 is made up of 15 amino acids. V shed 4 bases, J shed 0 bases, and the junction held 4 bases outside the gene matches. The CDR3 DNA is TGTGCCAGCAGCTCCAGGACAGGTAGCACAGATACGCAGTATTTT. It is translated as CASSSRTGSTDTQYF.

The sample holds many counts of this clonotype. This chain uses TRBV28 with TRBJ2-7; TRBD2 is a possible D gene (5 bases). The CDR3 runs to 14 residues. Per germline, CDR1 MDHEN and CDR2 SYDVKM. Deletions cut 3 bases from V and 1 base from J, with 10 bases between. The CDR3 coding sequence is TGTGCCAGCAGTTTGATTGAGGGATCCTACGAGCAGTACTTC. Its protein is CASSLIEGSYEQYF.

The rearrangement uses TRBV7-6 and TRBJ2-3; 11 nucleotides align to TRBD2. V was clipped by 5 bases and J by 7 bases; unmatched bases: 11. Germline V gives CDR1 SGHVS, CDR2 FNYEAQ. This CDR3 spans 16 amino acids. CDR3 in amino acids: CASSAASGGQLYTQYF. The CDR3 DNA sequence: TGTGCCAGCAGCGCGGCTAGCGGGGGGCAACTATATACGCAGTATTTT. The entire variable domain, with the rest obtained from reference TRBV7-6 and TRBJ2-3, is as follows: GAGVSQSPRYKVTKRGQDVALRCDPISGHVSLYWYRQALGQGPEFLTYFNYEAQQDKSGLPNDRFSAERPEGSISTLTIQRTEQRDSAMYRCASSAASGGQLYTQYFGPGTRLTVL.

This clonotype appeared many times. The chain uses TRBV29-1 and TRBJ1-6; tentative D call: TRBD1 (6 bases). Germline-derived CDR1 and CDR2 are SQVTM and ANQGSEA. Trimming left V 5 bases short and J 7 bases short, with 12 bases between. The CDR3 length is 13 residues. The CDR3 here is CSVKTGDNSPLHF. In DNA, the CDR3 is TGCAGCGTTAAGACAGGAGACAATTCACCCCTCCACTTT.

V usage is TRBV11-2 and J usage is TRBJ1-4, with 9 bases lining up with TRBD1. This CDR3 has 17 amino acids. The V gene's germline CDR1 is SGHAT and CDR2 FQNNGV. The V segment lost 6 bases and the J segment 0 bases; nucleotides outside the gene matches: 8. The CDR3 DNA sequence: TGTGCCAGCAGGGACAGGGGCAAATACGCAACTAATGAAAAACTGTTTTTT. Translation: CASRDRGKYATNEKLFF.

This sequence joins TRBV20-1 and TRBJ2-1; TRBD2 agrees at 10 bases. V lost 3 bases and J lost 8; bases outside the gene matches: 4. Germline V gives CDR1 DFQATT, CDR2 SNEGSKA (reference sequence). The CDR3 consists of 13 residues. Here the CDR3 reads CSARIAGGHEQFF. CDR3 nucleotide sequence: TGCAGTGCTAGGATAGCGGGAGGACATGAGCAGTTCTTC.

This clonotype was seen at least ten times. J is TRBJ2-3 and V is TRBV5-6, with D perhaps TRBD2 (5 bases). CDR3 length: 14 residues. Per the germline V gene, CDR1 is SGHDT and CDR2 is YYEEEE. V was shortened by 1 base and J by 6 bases, with 12 bases between the two germline ends. The CDR3 loop reads CASSLMRATDTQYF. CDR3 DNA sequence: TGTGCCAGCAGCTTGATGAGGGCGACGGATACGCAGTATTTT.

This clonotype has a handful of counts. This chain uses TRBV4-2 with TRBJ1-4; tentative D call: TRBD1 (6 bases). From germline, CDR1 is LGHNA and CDR2 YNFKEQ. This CDR3 has 16 residues. V lost 4 bases and J 5 bases, leaving 17 bases between the germline ends. The CDR3 is CASSPDTGQPNEKLFF. The CDR3 DNA reads as TGTGCCAGCAGCCCCGATACCGGACAGCCCAATGAAAAACTGTTTTTT.

This clonotype was detected ten times or more. The CDR3 loop is CSVVGPLQETQYF. The CDR3 region has the DNA TGCAGCGTTGTCGGGCCGCTTCAAGAGACCCAGTACTTC. The chain links TRBV29-1 to TRBJ2-5; no clear D. The CDR3 extends over 13 amino acids. Trimming shortened V by 4 bases and J by 2 bases, and 11 bases separated the two germline ends. Germline assignment: CDR1 SQVTM and CDR2 ANQGSEA.

There are many counts of this clonotype. The CDR3 loop reads CSVERQVASSYNEQFF. The CDR3 DNA follows: TGCAGCGTTGAACGACAAGTGGCCTCCTCCTACAATGAGCAGTTCTTC. The genes are TRBV29-1 and TRBJ2-1; no reliable D call. V was shortened by 2 bases and J by 0 bases, with 14 bases between the two germline ends. CDR3 length: 16 amino acids. Germline V gene data show CDR1 as SQVTM and CDR2 as ANQGSEA.

This clonotype appeared a few times. The chain combines TRBV29-1 with TRBJ2-7; tentatively, D is TRBD1 (6 bases). CDR1 and CDR2 from the germline V gene are SQVTM and ANQGSEA. The CDR3 totals 13 residues. V lost 7 bases and J lost 6, with 19 bases in between. CDR3: CSAWEQGRAEQYF. Here the CDR3 DNA reads TGCAGCGCCTGGGAACAGGGTCGGGCCGAGCAGTACTTC.

This clonotype was counted a few times. The chain is built from TRBV18 and TRBJ2-5; a weak D match, TRBD1 (6 bases). Trimming pared 6 bases from V and 2 bases from J, leaving 10 bases between. The CDR3 sequence is 13 residues long. Per germline, CDR1 KGHSH and CDR2 LQKENI. Written as DNA, the CDR3 is TGTGCCAGCTCGGGACAACAACAAGAGACCCAGTACTTC. Encoded protein: CASSGQQQETQYF. Full variable domain (outside the CDR3, taken from reference TRBV18 and TRBJ2-5): NAGVMQNPRHLVRRRGQEARLRCSPMKGHSHVYWYRQLPEEGLKFMVYLQKENIIDESGMPKERFSAEFPKEGPSILRIQQVVRGDSAAYFCASSGQQQETQYFGPGTRLLVL.

This clonotype was counted many times. V and J are TRBV29-1 and TRBJ1-5, with no clear D. The CDR3 loop spans 13 amino acids. Between the trimmed V and J ends, which lost 6 bases and 3 bases, there was a span of 12 bases. Germline V gene data show CDR1 as SQVTM and CDR2 as ANQGSEA. The chain's CDR3 is CSVGDGANQPQHF. In DNA, the CDR3 is TGCAGCGTCGGCGACGGAGCCAATCAGCCCCAGCATTTT.

The chain links TRBV5-1 to TRBJ2-7; 11 bases match TRBD1. CDR1 and CDR2 (germline): SGHRS, YFSETQ. This CDR3 is 15 amino acids long. After removal of 4 bases from V and 6 bases from J, the junction contained 9 bases not matched to a gene. The DNA for the CDR3 is TGCGCCAGCAGCGGTCGGACAGGGGGCGAATTCGAGCAGTACTTC. Its protein is CASSGRTGGEFEQYF.

The chain employs TRBV28 and TRBJ2-1, with 10 positions matching TRBD1. From germline, CDR1 is MDHEN and CDR2 SYDVKM. This CDR3 spans 13 amino acids. The J segment lost 15 bases and the V segment lost 6 bases, leaving 11 bases of the junction unmatched. CDR3 DNA: TGTGCCAGCAGCCTGGCCGACAGGGGGCTTCGGTTCTTC. It is translated as CASSLADRGLRFF.

There are a few counts of this clonotype. The chain carries TRBV27 and TRBJ2-1; 10 bases match TRBD2. The CDR3 runs to 16 residues. CDR1 is MNHEY, CDR2 SMNVEV, per germline (reference sequence). J lost 2 bases, V lost 7 bases, and 8 bases had no gene match. The chain's CDR3 is CASTWDLAGAYNEQFF. The CDR3 nucleotides are TGTGCCAGCACTTGGGACCTAGCGGGAGCCTACAATGAGCAGTTCTTC.

There are many counts of this clonotype. The rearrangement joins TRBV12-3 or TRBV12-4 to TRBJ1-3; no definite D call. Trimming cost V 5 bases and J 0 bases, with 14 bases left between them. This CDR3 spans 16 amino acids. CDR3 bases: TGTGCCAGCAGTCCCCGAGGGTTTAGCTCTGGAAACACCATATATTTT. This sequence encodes CASSPRGFSSGNTIYF.

This clonotype has ten or more counts. Written as DNA, the CDR3 is TGTGCCAGCAGTCGTGACAGTGTGAACACTGAAGCTTTCTTT. Protein sequence: CASSRDSVNTEAFF. The V gene is TRBV6-5, the J gene TRBJ1-1, with D perhaps TRBD1 (5 bases). The ends were cut back, 5 bases at V and 0 bases at J, with 10 bases in the middle. This CDR3 region has 14 residues. Germline CDR1 MNHEY, CDR2 SVGAGI.

The chain has TRBV29-1 and TRBJ1-5; tentatively, D is TRBD1 (6 bases). The CDR3 has 14 residues. Germline lookup yields CDR1 SQVTM and CDR2 ANQGSEA. V was clipped by 6 bases and J by 4 bases, with 16 bases between them. In DNA, the CDR3 is TGCAGCGTCCGGACGGGTCAGGGGAATCAGCCCCAGCATTTT. Protein: CSVRTGQGNQPQHF.